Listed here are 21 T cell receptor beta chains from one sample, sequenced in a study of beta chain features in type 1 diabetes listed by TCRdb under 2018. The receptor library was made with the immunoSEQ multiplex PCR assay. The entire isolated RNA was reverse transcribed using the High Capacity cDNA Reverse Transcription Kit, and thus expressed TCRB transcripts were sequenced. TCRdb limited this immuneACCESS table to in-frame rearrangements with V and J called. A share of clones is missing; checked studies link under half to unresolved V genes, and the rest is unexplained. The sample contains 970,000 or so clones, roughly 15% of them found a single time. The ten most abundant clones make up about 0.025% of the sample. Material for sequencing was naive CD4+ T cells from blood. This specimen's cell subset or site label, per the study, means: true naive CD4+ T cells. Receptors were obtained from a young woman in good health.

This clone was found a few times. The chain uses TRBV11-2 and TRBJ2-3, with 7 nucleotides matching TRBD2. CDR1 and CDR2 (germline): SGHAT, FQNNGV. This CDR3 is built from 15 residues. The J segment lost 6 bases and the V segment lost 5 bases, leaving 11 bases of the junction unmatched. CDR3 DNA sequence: TGTGCCAGCAGCCCGGTCGGCGGGAGCGTGGATACGCAGTATTTT. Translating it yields CASSPVGGSVDTQYF.

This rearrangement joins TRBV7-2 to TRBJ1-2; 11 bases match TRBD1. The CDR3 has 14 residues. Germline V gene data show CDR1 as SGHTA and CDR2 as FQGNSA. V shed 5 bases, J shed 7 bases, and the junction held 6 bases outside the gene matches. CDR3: CASSAGQGARGYTF. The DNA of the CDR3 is TGTGCCAGCAGCGCCGGACAGGGGGCGCGTGGCTACACCTTC.

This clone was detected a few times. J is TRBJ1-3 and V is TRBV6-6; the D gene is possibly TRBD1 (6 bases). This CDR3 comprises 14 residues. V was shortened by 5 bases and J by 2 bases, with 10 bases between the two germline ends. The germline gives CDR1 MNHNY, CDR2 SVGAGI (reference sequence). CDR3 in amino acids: CASSRRTAGNTIYF. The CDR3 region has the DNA TGTGCCAGCAGTAGACGGACAGCTGGAAACACCATATATTTT.

The chain's CDR3 is CASSLLGTTPREQYF. In nucleotides, the CDR3 is TGTGCCAGCAGCTTACTTGGGACCACCCCTCGGGAGCAGTACTTC. The chain employs TRBV11-2 and TRBJ2-7; D may be TRBD1 or TRBD2 (5 bases each). The CDR3 length is 15 residues. Per germline, CDR1 SGHAT and CDR2 FQNNGV. V lost 2 bases and J lost 7, with 18 bases in between.

CDR3 sequence (DNA): TGTGCCAGCAGCCAAGAGGTAGGAGCGGGAGTTACCTACGAGCAGTACTTC. Residues: CASSQEVGAGVTYEQYF. This sequence joins TRBV4-2 and TRBJ2-7; 8 bases fit TRBD2. The CDR3 loop spans 17 amino acids. Trimming removed 0 bases from V and 2 bases from J; junction bases left unmatched: 9. Germline V gene lookup returns CDR1 LGHNA and CDR2 YNFKEQ.

The CDR3 sequence: CASSGPGLNYYEQYF. CDR3 nucleotides: TGTGCCAGCAGCGGACCGGGACTCAACTACTACGAGCAGTACTTC. V and J are TRBV14 and TRBJ2-7; possibly TRBD2 for D (6 bases). The CDR3 has 15 amino acids. Germline V CDR1 and CDR2: SGHDN, FVKESK. V was trimmed by 5 bases and J by 3 bases, leaving 17 bases between them.

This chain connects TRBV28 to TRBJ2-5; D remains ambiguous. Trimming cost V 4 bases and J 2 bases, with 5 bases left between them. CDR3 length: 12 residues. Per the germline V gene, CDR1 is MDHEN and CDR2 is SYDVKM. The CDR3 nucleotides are TGTGCCAGCAGTTATCAACAAGAGACCCAGTACTTC. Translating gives CASSYQQETQYF.

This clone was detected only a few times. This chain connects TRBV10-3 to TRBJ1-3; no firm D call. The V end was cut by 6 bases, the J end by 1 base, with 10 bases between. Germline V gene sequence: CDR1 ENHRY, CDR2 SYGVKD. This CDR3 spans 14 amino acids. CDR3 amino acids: CAISSIGSGNTIYF. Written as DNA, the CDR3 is TGTGCCATCAGCTCGATTGGATCTGGAAACACCATATATTTT.

The CDR3 region has the DNA TGTGCCAGCAGCCGTACAGGGTTAAGCACAGATACGCAGTATTTT. It codes for CASSRTGLSTDTQYF. This chain links TRBV7-2 with TRBJ2-3; D might be TRBD1 (6 bases). Per germline, CDR1 SGHTA and CDR2 FQGNSA. V lost 5 bases, J lost 0 bases, and 12 bases lay in between. This CDR3 spans 15 amino acids.

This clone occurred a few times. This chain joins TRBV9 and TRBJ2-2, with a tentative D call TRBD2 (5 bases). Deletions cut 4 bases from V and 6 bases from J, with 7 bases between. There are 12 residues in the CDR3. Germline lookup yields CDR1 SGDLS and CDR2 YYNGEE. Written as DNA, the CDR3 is TGTGCCAGCAGCACTAGGCCCGGGGAGCTGTTTTTT. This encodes CASSTRPGELFF.

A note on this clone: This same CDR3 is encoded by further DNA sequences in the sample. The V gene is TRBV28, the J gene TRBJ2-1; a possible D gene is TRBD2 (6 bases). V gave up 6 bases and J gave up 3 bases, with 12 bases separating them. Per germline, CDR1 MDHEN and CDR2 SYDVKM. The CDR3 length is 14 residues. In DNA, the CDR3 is TGTGCCAGCAGCCGTTCGGACTACTACAATGAGCAGTTCTTC. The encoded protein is CASSRSDYYNEQFF.

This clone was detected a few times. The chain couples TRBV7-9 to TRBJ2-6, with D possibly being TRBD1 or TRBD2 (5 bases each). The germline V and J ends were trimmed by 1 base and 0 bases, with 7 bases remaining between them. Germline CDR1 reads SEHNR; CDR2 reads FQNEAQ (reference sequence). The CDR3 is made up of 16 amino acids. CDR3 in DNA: TGTGCCAGCAGCTTAGGTGGGGGCTCTGGGGCCAACGTCCTGACTTTC. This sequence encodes CASSLGGGSGANVLTF.

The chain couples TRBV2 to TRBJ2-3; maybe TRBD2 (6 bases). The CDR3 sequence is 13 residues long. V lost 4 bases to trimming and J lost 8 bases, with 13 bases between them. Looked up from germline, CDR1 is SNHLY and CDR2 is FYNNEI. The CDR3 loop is CASSVRGMGTQYF. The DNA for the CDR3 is TGTGCCAGCAGTGTTCGCGGGATGGGTACGCAGTATTTT.

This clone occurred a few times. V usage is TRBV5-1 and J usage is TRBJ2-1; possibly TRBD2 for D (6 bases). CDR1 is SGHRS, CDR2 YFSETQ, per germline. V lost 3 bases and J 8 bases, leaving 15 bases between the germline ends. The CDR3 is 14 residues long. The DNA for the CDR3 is TGCGCCAGCAGCTCCCTAGCGATCGGCGATGAGCAGTTCTTC. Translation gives CASSSLAIGDEQFF.

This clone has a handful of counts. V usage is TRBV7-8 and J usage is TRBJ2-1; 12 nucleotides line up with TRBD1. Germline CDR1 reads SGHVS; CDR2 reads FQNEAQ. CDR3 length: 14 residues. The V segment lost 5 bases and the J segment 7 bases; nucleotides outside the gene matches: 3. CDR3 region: CASSQGQGANEQFF. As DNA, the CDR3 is TGTGCCAGCAGCCAGGGACAGGGGGCAAATGAGCAGTTCTTC. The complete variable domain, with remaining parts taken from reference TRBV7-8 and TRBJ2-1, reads GAGVSQSPRYKVAKRGQDVALRCDPISGHVSLFWYQQALGQGPEFLTYFQNEAQLDKSGLPSDRFFAERPEGSVSTLKIQRTQQEDSAVYLCASSQGQGANEQFFGPGTRLTVL.

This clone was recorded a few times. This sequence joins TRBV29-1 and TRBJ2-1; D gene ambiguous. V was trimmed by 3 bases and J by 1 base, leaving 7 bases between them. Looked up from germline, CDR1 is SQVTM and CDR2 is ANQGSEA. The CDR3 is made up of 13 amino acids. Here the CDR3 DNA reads TGCAGCGTTGACCCGACATCCTACAATGAGCAGTTCTTC. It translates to CSVDPTSYNEQFF.

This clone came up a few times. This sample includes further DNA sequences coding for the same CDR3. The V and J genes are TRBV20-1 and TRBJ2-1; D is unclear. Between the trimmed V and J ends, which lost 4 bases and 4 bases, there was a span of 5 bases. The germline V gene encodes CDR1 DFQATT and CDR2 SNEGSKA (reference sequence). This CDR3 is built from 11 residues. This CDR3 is CSANTYNEQFF. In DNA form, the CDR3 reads TGCAGTGCTAACACATACAATGAGCAGTTCTTC.

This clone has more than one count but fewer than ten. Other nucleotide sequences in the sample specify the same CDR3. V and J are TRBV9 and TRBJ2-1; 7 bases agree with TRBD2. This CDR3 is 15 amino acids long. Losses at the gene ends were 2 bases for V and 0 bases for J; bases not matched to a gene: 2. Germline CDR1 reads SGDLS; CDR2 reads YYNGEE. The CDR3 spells CASSVLADSYNEQFF. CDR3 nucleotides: TGTGCCAGCAGCGTCCTAGCGGACTCCTACAATGAGCAGTTCTTC.

The CDR3 nucleotides read TGTGCCAGCAGTTCCCCTAGCGGGGCAACCTACGAGCAGTACTTC. The encoded protein is CASSSPSGATYEQYF. The chain has TRBV28 and TRBJ2-7; 9 bases map to TRBD2. The CDR3 has 15 residues. The germline gives CDR1 MDHEN, CDR2 SYDVKM. The trim removed 4 bases at V and 2 bases at J, leaving 6 bases unmatched.

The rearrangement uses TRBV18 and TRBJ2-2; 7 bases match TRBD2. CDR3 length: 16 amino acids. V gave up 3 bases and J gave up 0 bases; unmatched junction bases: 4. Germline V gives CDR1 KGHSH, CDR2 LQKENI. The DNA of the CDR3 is TGTGCCAGCTCACCTTGGCTAGCGGCGAACACCGGGGAGCTGTTTTTT. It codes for CASSPWLAANTGELFF.

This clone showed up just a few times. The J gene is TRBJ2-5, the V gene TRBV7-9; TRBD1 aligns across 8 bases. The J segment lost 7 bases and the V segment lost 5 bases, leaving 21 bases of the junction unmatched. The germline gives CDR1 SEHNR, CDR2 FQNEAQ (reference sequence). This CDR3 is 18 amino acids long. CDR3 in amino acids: CASSPGRGQGPHPWTQYF. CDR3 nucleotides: TGTGCCAGCAGCCCGGGCCGCGGACAGGGTCCCCATCCATGGACCCAGTACTTC.